This T cell receptor beta chain was observed in a study of a mutant IDH1 vaccine in newly diagnosed glioma (dated by TCRdb to about 2021). Concerning the study at large: Of the roughly 34 treated patients, roughly 60% were male and around 40% were female, and a mean age of roughly 41 years was recorded. Before enrollment, most patients had been given radiochemotherapy with temozolomide as standard therapy, while the rest had received either radiotherapy alone or temozolomide alone. Peripheral blood samples were drawn at six visits, namely V03 (baseline), V05, V07, V10, V12 and V13. Longitudinal TCRB deep sequencing was performed for around 23 treated patients wherever samples were available for exploratory analyses. Study-level results and caveats: Vaccine-induced immune responses across multiple MHC alleles were detected in 85% to 95% of patients. The authors noted that analyses of patient blood samples could not be reproduced because of sample limitations. Changes in the top peripheral T cell clonotypes picked up by TCRB sequencing did not appear to be linked to pseudoprogression. Selection of PBMC samples for TCRB deep sequencing was based on availability.

Concerning this clone itself: This clone's antigen is unknown. No base quality values were provided; no much bigger clone lies one nucleotide off.

In the paper's terms, the time point label means: baseline, week 1 (first vaccination visit). This specimen's treatment or condition label, interpreted: pre-vaccination baseline after standard-of-care therapy. Newly diagnosed WHO grade 3 or 4 IDH1-mutant astrocytomas showing loss of nuclear ATRX were present in the donors. The samples were drawn from NOA16, a multicentre, single-arm, open-label phase I trial in Germany that tested a mutant IDH1 peptide vaccine in humans for the first time. Blood drawn at visit V03 was used as the baseline sample for immunogenicity testing. Genomic DNA for TCRB sequencing was extracted from EDTA blood using the DNeasy Blood and Tissue Kit. The library was generated by the immunoSEQ multiplex PCR assay. Rearranged TCR beta chain sequences were amplified using the hsTCRB Kit according to the manufacturer's protocol. An Illumina MiSeq was used to sequence the TCRB libraries. Processing in the source paper ran as follows. The kit vendor's proprietary platform handled demultiplexing, trimming and gene mapping. TCRdb's version of the immuneACCESS table is confined to in-frame rearrangements and falls short of the full clone set. An unresolved V gene accounts for under half of the shortfall where checked; the remainder is of unknown origin. V and J calls plus clone size are reproduced from that table; the DNA served to infer D and trimming. Within this sample are 30,000 or so clones, with over 70% of them counted one time only. The ten most abundant clones make up approximately 19% of the sample.

V trim: 6 bases; J trim: 5 bases; unmatched bases: 10. The germline V gene provides CDR1 MNHEY and CDR2 SVGAGI. Including cysteine and phenylalanine, the CDR3 has 15 amino acids. Just the 45-base CDR3 DNA is kept, in frame starting at base 1. Sample: PBMCs, taken from a glioma patient treated with radiotherapy, temozolomide or both. The receptor chain draws on TRBV6-5 and TRBJ2-5; 9 of the junction bases match TRBD2. This TCR was sampled from a man younger than 40 with glioma. Here is the DNA: TGTGCCAGCAGCCCAGAGGCGGGGGGGCGGGAGACCCAGTACTTC. Its translation is CASSPEAGGRETQYF.